Below are 28 T cell receptor beta chains sequenced from a single sample in a study of blood T cell repertoires in COVID-19 (dated by TCRdb to the early 2020s). The library was generated by the immunoSEQ multiplex PCR assay. In TCRdb, the immuneACCESS table is reduced to in-frame sequences with V and J assigned. These tables do not hold every clone; where another copy was compared, an unresolved V gene accounts for under half, and the others remain unexplained. Here the sample has 30,000 to 45,000 clones; over 75% occur a single time. The ten largest clones capture 35% to 45% of the sample. The sequenced material came from peripheral blood. The source is a human donor in a cohort sampled during active or convalescent COVID-19. The donor label of this sample is uncertain.

The rearrangement joins TRBV11-2 to TRBJ2-7, with D possibly matching TRBD2 (5 bases). The CDR3 covers 14 residues. Trimming took 1 base from V and 3 from J, leaving 10 bases between them. CDR1 SGHAT and CDR2 FQNNGV come from the germline V gene. The DNA of the CDR3 is TGTGCCAGCAGCTTAGCGGGAAATCGCTACGAGCAGTACTTC. Its protein is CASSLAGNRYEQYF.

The rearrangement uses TRBV30 and TRBJ2-4; 11 bases map to TRBD2. After removal of 1 base from V and 12 bases from J, the junction contained 5 bases not matched to a gene. The CDR3 spans 13 residues. Germline V lookup: CDR1 GTSNPN, CDR2 SVGIG (reference sequence). CDR3: CAWSGLAGGGQYF. For the CDR3, the DNA is TGTGCCTGGAGTGGGCTAGCGGGAGGCGGTCAGTACTTC.

This rearrangement joins TRBV7-9 to TRBJ2-1; the D gene is possibly TRBD2 (6 bases). V was trimmed by 0 bases and J by 7 bases, leaving 10 bases between them. Germline loops: CDR1 SEHNR, CDR2 FQNEAQ (reference sequence). The CDR3 length is 14 residues. The CDR3 DNA is TGTGCCAGCAGCTTAGCCTCAGGGAGGAATGAGCAGTTCTTC. It codes for CASSLASGRNEQFF.

This clone has a single count. The chain carries TRBV6-5 and TRBJ2-3, with D perhaps TRBD2 (5 bases). Germline V lookup: CDR1 MNHEY, CDR2 SVGAGI. V lost 5 bases to trimming and J lost 4 bases, with 16 bases between them. The CDR3 sequence is 15 residues long. Written as DNA, the CDR3 is TGTGCCAGCAGTATATCGACTGGAGCGGCAGATACGCAGTATTTT. This encodes CASSISTGAADTQYF.

The chain has TRBV27 and TRBJ1-1, with 9 bases matching TRBD1. J lost 4 bases, V lost 3 bases, and 6 bases had no gene match. Germline loops: CDR1 MNHEY, CDR2 SMNVEV (reference sequence). The CDR3 is 15 amino acids. CDR3 nucleotides: TGTGCCAGCAGTTTTAGACAGGGGGGAGGCACTGAAGCTTTCTTT. Translated, it gives CASSFRQGGGTEAFF.

The chain carries TRBV7-2 and TRBJ2-1; 7 bases align to TRBD2. This CDR3 is 16 amino acids long. The ends lost 1 base at V and 7 bases at J; junction bases unmatched: 10. The germline V gene has CDR1 SGHTA and CDR2 FQGNSA. The CDR3 bases are TGTGCCAGCAGCTTAGTCGGCGGCGGGAGAACGAATGAGCAGTTCTTC. This codes for CASSLVGGGRTNEQFF.

The chain has TRBV6-2 or TRBV6-3 and TRBJ2-1; 9 bases match TRBD2. CDR3 length: 15 amino acids. Germline CDR1 MNHEY, CDR2 SVGEGT. V lost 4 bases to trimming and J lost 1 base; unmatched junction nucleotides: 2. Here the CDR3 DNA reads TGTGCCAGCAGTTCAGCGGGAGGTTCCTACAATGAGCAGTTCTTC. Translating it yields CASSSAGGSYNEQFF.

This chain joins TRBV5-6 and TRBJ1-6; no clear D gene. The V gene lost 4 bases and the J gene lost 6 bases, with 14 bases spanning the gap. Germline V lookup: CDR1 SGHDT, CDR2 YYEEEE. The CDR3 has 15 amino acids. The CDR3: CASSTGRMFNSPLHF. The CDR3 nucleotides are TGTGCCAGCAGCACGGGTCGGATGTTTAATTCACCCCTCCACTTT.

The gene calls are TRBV18 and TRBJ2-5, with 13 bases lining up with TRBD2. Germline V gene data show CDR1 as KGHSH and CDR2 as LQKENI. The V segment lost 3 bases and the J segment 5 bases; nucleotides outside the gene matches: 0. The CDR3 runs 14 residues. CDR3 sequence (DNA): TGTGCCAGCTCACCGACTAGCGGGAGGGAGACCCAGTACTTC. This codes for CASSPTSGRETQYF.

The chain uses TRBV19 and TRBJ2-5; D is possibly TRBD1 (6 bases). The V end was cut by 1 base, the J end by 6 bases, with 12 bases between. Per germline, CDR1 LNHDA and CDR2 SQIVND (reference sequence). The CDR3 has 14 residues. The chain's CDR3 is CASSIGQGSKTQYF. The CDR3 DNA sequence: TGTGCCAGTAGTATAGGCCAGGGGTCGAAGACCCAGTACTTC.

This chain joins TRBV2 and TRBJ2-7; 12 bases fit TRBD2. V lost 8 bases to trimming and J lost 3 bases; unmatched junction nucleotides: 8. There are 15 residues in the CDR3. Germline lookup yields CDR1 SNHLY and CDR2 FYNNEI. The CDR3 reads CASEEPGLAGYEQYF. CDR3 sequence (DNA): TGTGCCAGCGAAGAACCGGGACTAGCGGGCTACGAGCAGTACTTC.

The chain has TRBV7-2 and TRBJ2-3, with TRBD2 matching 11 bases. The V and J ends lost 5 bases and 2 bases, in that order; junction bases with no gene match: 6. The CDR3 is made up of 16 amino acids. Germline V gene lookup returns CDR1 SGHTA and CDR2 FQGNSA. CDR3 sequence: CASSRGLAVNTDTQYF. CDR3 nucleotide sequence: TGTGCCAGCAGCCGGGGACTAGCGGTTAACACAGATACGCAGTATTTT.

This clone appeared once. The chain combines TRBV5-1 with TRBJ2-3, with TRBD1 as a possible D gene (6 bases). Per the germline V gene, CDR1 is SGHRS and CDR2 is YFSETQ. The length of the CDR3 is 17 residues. V was cut by 1 base and J by 4 bases, with 19 bases left in between. The CDR3 sequence is CASSLRPTGSNSDTQYF. The CDR3 DNA reads as TGCGCCAGCAGCTTGCGCCCCACAGGGAGCAATTCAGATACGCAGTATTTT.

The chain couples TRBV11-2 to TRBJ2-7, with 10 bases aligning to TRBD1. This CDR3 has 15 amino acids. Germline V gene data show CDR1 as SGHAT and CDR2 as FQNNGV. V was clipped by 5 bases and J by 3 bases; unmatched bases: 7. CDR3 region: CASSRRDRGRYEQYF. The CDR3 nucleotides are TGTGCCAGCAGCCGCCGGGACAGGGGCCGCTACGAGCAGTACTTC.

This clone came up a few times. In nucleotides, the CDR3 is TGTGCCTGGAGTAAGGGGGCCAAGGGCGAGCAGTTCTTC. This codes for CAWSKGAKGEQFF. The V and J genes are TRBV30 and TRBJ2-1; TRBD1 matches 7 bases. This CDR3 contains 13 residues. V was clipped by 2 bases and J by 10 bases; unmatched bases: 8. CDR1 GTSNPN and CDR2 SVGIG come from the germline V gene (reference sequence).

The rearrangement joins TRBV5-5 to TRBJ1-1; 7 nucleotides line up with TRBD1. From germline, CDR1 is SGHKS and CDR2 YYEKEE (reference sequence). V was pared by 3 bases and J by 4 bases, with 6 bases of the junction left unmatched. CDR3 length: 14 amino acids. The chain's CDR3 is CASSSQGVGTEAFF. In DNA, the CDR3 is TGTGCCAGCAGCTCGCAGGGGGTTGGCACTGAAGCTTTCTTT.

V is TRBV6-5 and J is TRBJ2-1; 7 nucleotides match TRBD2. Trimming at V came to 7 bases and at J to 3 bases, leaving 6 bases not matched to a gene. The germline V gene encodes CDR1 MNHEY and CDR2 SVGAGI. CDR3 length: 14 residues. In nucleotides, the CDR3 is TGTGCCAGCACCGGCGGGAGCGTCTACAATGAGCAGTTCTTC. This translates into CASTGGSVYNEQFF.

The chain joins TRBV23-1 to TRBJ1-4, with TRBD1 matching 7 bases. TRBV23-1 is reported as an ORF; its role is uncertain. After removal of 2 bases from V and 5 bases from J, the junction contained 5 bases not matched to a gene. CDR3 length equals 15 residues. The CDR3 bases are TGCGCCAGCAGTCAACGACAGGGTTCCAATGAAAAACTGTTTTTT. Translation gives CASSQRQGSNEKLFF.

This chain uses TRBV11-3 with TRBJ2-1; the D gene is possibly TRBD1 (6 bases). Germline V gene lookup returns CDR1 SGHNT and CDR2 YENEEA. This CDR3 has 14 residues. The V gene lost 9 bases and the J gene lost 5 bases, with 17 bases spanning the gap. This CDR3 is CASGPGHRDNEQFF. In nucleotides, the CDR3 is TGTGCCAGTGGGCCCGGGCACAGGGACAATGAGCAGTTCTTC.

This clone showed up just a few times. V gene TRBV4-3 combines with J gene TRBJ1-4, with D uncertain. Trimming took off 4 bases at V and 5 bases at J, with 11 bases between the two ends. Per the germline V gene, CDR1 is LGHNA and CDR2 is YSLEER. This CDR3 comprises 14 residues. DNA for the CDR3: TGCGCCAGCAGCCGCGGGAGCTCCAATGAAAAACTGTTTTTT. Its protein product is CASSRGSSNEKLFF.

V is TRBV7-3 and J is TRBJ2-2; D perhaps matches TRBD2 (6 bases). The CDR3 is 13 amino acids. Germline V lookup: CDR1 SGHTA, CDR2 FQGTGA. The V end lost 5 bases, the J end lost 4 bases, and 8 bases lay between the germline ends. In nucleotides, the CDR3 is TGTGCCAGCAGCGGGGGGACCACCGGGGAGCTGTTTTTT. Residues: CASSGGTTGELFF.

The rearrangement joins TRBV19 to TRBJ2-5; TRBD2 is a possible D gene (7 bases). Germline CDR1 reads LNHDA; CDR2 reads SQIVND (reference sequence). The CDR3 runs 15 residues. V gave up 9 bases and J gave up 2 bases, with 19 bases separating them. For the CDR3, the DNA is TGTGCCAGCACAATGGAGGGAGGGGGACAAGAGACCCAGTACTTC. Its translation: CASTMEGGGQETQYF.

The CDR3 here is CASSQAQGRAEQYF. The DNA of the CDR3 is TGTGCCAGCAGCCAAGCACAGGGTAGGGCCGAGCAGTACTTC. The V call is TRBV4-2, the J call TRBJ2-7, with D perhaps TRBD1 (6 bases). Deletions cut 1 base from V and 6 bases from J, with 13 bases between. Looked up from germline, CDR1 is LGHNA and CDR2 is YNFKEQ. There are 14 residues in the CDR3.

This clone occurred a few times. The rearrangement links TRBV7-6 to TRBJ2-7, with 11 bases identical to TRBD1. J was trimmed by 6 bases and V by 5 bases; bases with no gene match: 6. The CDR3 covers 14 residues. CDR1 is SGHVS, CDR2 FNYEAQ, per germline. The CDR3 bases are TGTGCCAGCAGCAATAGGGGACAGGGGGGCGAGCAGTACTTC. It codes for CASSNRGQGGEQYF.

This chain uses TRBV5-1 with TRBJ2-2; 8 positions match TRBD1. There are 16 residues in the CDR3. The ends lost 4 bases at V and 0 bases at J; junction bases unmatched: 5. The germline V gene encodes CDR1 SGHRS and CDR2 YFSETQ. The CDR3 DNA reads as TGCGCCAGCAGCCCGAGGACAGGGACGAACACCGGGGAGCTGTTTTTT. This translates into CASSPRTGTNTGELFF.

The chain carries TRBV6-2 or TRBV6-3 and TRBJ2-1, with 11 bases aligning to TRBD2. Germline V CDR1 and CDR2: MNHEY, SVGEGT. V dropped 2 bases and J dropped 6; count of bases not matched to a gene: 6. The CDR3 covers 16 residues. CDR3 coding DNA: TGTGCCAGCAGTTACCCCCTTAGCGGGAGGGCCAATGAGCAGTTCTTC. Translation: CASSYPLSGRANEQFF.

This chain uses TRBV29-1 with TRBJ1-1, with a weak D call TRBD1 (5 bases). The CDR3 runs to 13 residues. Germline V gene lookup returns CDR1 SQVTM and CDR2 ANQGSEA. Deletions cut 7 bases from V and 5 bases from J, with 17 bases between. The CDR3 here is CSAFTGVNTEAFF. DNA of the CDR3: TGCAGCGCTTTTACGGGGGTTAATACTGAAGCTTTCTTT.

The rearrangement links TRBV3-1 (or the pseudogene TRBV3-2) to TRBJ1-1, with a possible D match to TRBD1 (5 bases). Per germline, CDR1 LGHDT and CDR2 YNNKEL (reference sequence). V was shortened by 3 bases and J by 6 bases, with 14 bases between the two germline ends. This CDR3 is built from 14 residues. CDR3 amino acids: CASSHHQGKAEAFF. The CDR3 DNA follows: TGTGCCAGCAGCCACCACCAGGGAAAAGCTGAAGCTTTCTTT.